This is a list of T cell receptor beta chains from one sample in a study of blood T cell repertoires in COVID-19. The repertoire was sequenced with immunoSEQ multiplex PCR; TCRdb's copy has only in-frame clones and lacks some. The table has tens of thousands of clones, more than 85% seen once. Sequencing was carried out using PBMCs or T cells enriched from blood (not recorded which). Receptor source: a woman in her forties or fifties with acute COVID-19. Both conserved end residues are part of each CDR3. A D gene is named only where the DNA matches it firmly. Some rows mark clone size as missing; the rest say once, few, many or name a class of expanded clone.

J gene,V gene,CDR3 length,D gene,clone size,CDR3 DNA,CDR3 protein
TRBJ1-1,TRBV12-3/TRBV12-4,13,-,-,TGTGCCAGCGGGTGGACAGAGAACACTGAAGCTTTCTTT,CASGWTENTEAFF
TRBJ1-2,TRBV5-4,16,-,-,TGTGCCAGCAGCTTGGGGGGAGGGACCAACTATGATGGCTACACCTTC,CASSLGGGTNYDGYTF
TRBJ2-3,TRBV7-2,14,-,-,TGTGCCAGCAGCTTCCGCGGCAGCACAGATACGCAGTATTTT,CASSFRGSTDTQYF
TRBJ1-2,TRBV6-1,16,TRBD1,-,TGTGCCAGCAGTGAAGTTTCAGGGGACAGGGCGTATGGCTACACCTTC,CASSEVSGDRAYGYTF
TRBJ2-1,TRBV4-2,16,TRBD2,-,TGTGCCAGCAGCCAAGAAGCGGGACCCGCCTACAATGAGCAGTTCTTC,CASSQEAGPAYNEQFF
TRBJ2-7,TRBV6-5,15,TRBD1,-,TGTGCCAGCAGTTACGGGACAGGGTCGCCCTACGAGCAGTACTTC,CASSYGTGSPYEQYF
TRBJ2-1,TRBV4-2,16,TRBD2,-,TGTGCCAGCAGCCCAAGATCGGGACTAGCGAAGAATGAGCAGTTCTTC,CASSPRSGLAKNEQFF
TRBJ1-4,TRBV19,14,-,few,TGTGCCAGTAGTATGGGAGCACCTAATGAAAAACTGTTTTTT,CASSMGAPNEKLFF
TRBJ1-2,TRBV4-1,15,-,-,TGCGCCAGCAGCCAAGTGTACCGACAGCCCTATGGCTACACCTTC,CASSQVYRQPYGYTF
TRBJ2-3,TRBV6-1,16,TRBD2,-,TGTGCCAGCAGTGAAGGGACTAGCGGGAGTACAGATACGCAGTATTTT,CASSEGTSGSTDTQYF
TRBJ1-2,TRBV19,14,TRBD1,-,TGTGCCAGTAGTATAGATGACAGGGCGTATGGCTACACCTTC,CASSIDDRAYGYTF
TRBJ2-7,TRBV24-1,14,TRBD2,-,TGTGCCACCAGTACTAGCGGGGCCGGCTACGAGCAGTACTTC,CATSTSGAGYEQYF
TRBJ2-7,TRBV5-1,14,TRBD1,-,TGCGCCAGCAGCTACGGGACAGGGGACTACAAGCAGTACTTC,CASSYGTGDYKQYF
TRBJ2-1,TRBV5-6,16,-,few,TGTGCCAGCAGCTTGGAGGTTGTGGCGGGATACAATGAGCAGTTCTTC,CASSLEVVAGYNEQFF
TRBJ2-7,TRBV27,14,TRBD1,few,TGTGCCAGCAGTTCAGGGACAGGAAACTACGAGCAGTACTTC,CASSSGTGNYEQYF
TRBJ2-2,TRBV19,12,-,few,TGTGCCAGTAGTCTTATATCCGGGGAGCTGTTTTTT,CASSLISGELFF
TRBJ1-5,TRBV10-3,15,TRBD1,-,TGTGCCATCAGTTGGACCGGACAGGGTACTCAGCCCCAGCATTTT,CAISWTGQGTQPQHF
TRBJ2-1,TRBV6-5,16,TRBD1,few,TGTGCCAGCAGTTACTCGTCCGGGACAGGGTCAAGAGAGCAGTTCTTC,CASSYSSGTGSREQFF
TRBJ1-3,TRBV30,13,-,-,TGTGCCTGGAGCTTGAGCTCTGGAAACACCATATATTTT,CAWSLSSGNTIYF
TRBJ2-1,TRBV11-2,15,TRBD2,once,TGTGCCAGCACGGTGAGTAGCGGGACCTACAATGAGCAGTTCTTC,CASTVSSGTYNEQFF
TRBJ2-1,TRBV29-1,15,-,once,TGCAGCGTTGAGGACGGGATTCCCTCCTACAATGAGCAGTTCTTC,CSVEDGIPSYNEQFF
TRBJ1-5,TRBV7-9,13,TRBD1,-,TGTGCCAGCAGCGGACAGGGCGATCAGCCCCAGCATTTT,CASSGQGDQPQHF
TRBJ1-1,TRBV6-5,13,-,once,TGTGCCAGCAGCGCCTCAGGGAACACTGAAGCTTTCTTT,CASSASGNTEAFF
TRBJ2-7,TRBV25-1,13,-,-,TGTGCCAGCACCGAGGGGGGGTCCTACGAGCAGTACTTC,CASTEGGSYEQYF
TRBJ2-5,TRBV9,14,-,-,TGTGCCAGCAGCGTAGGGTCAGGCCAAGAGACCCAGTACTTC,CASSVGSGQETQYF
TRBJ2-1,TRBV14,13,-,-,TGTGCCAGCAGCCTGGCCCTGTCTTATGAGCAGTTCTTC,CASSLALSYEQFF
TRBJ2-5,TRBV19,15,TRBD1,-,TGTGCCAGTAGTATCCTCCAGGGACAGCAAGAGACCCAGTACTTC,CASSILQGQQETQYF